This T cell receptor (beta chain) was recovered during a study of CD8+CD57+ T cells in acquired aplastic anemia. This clonotype was recorded at least ten times. Before being chosen for sequencing, patients had shown CD8+CD57+ cell expansion by flow cytometry. The CDR3 covers 16 residues. Germline V gene lookup returns CDR1 SGDLS and CDR2 YYNGEE. V was trimmed by 0 bases and J by 2 bases, leaving 14 bases between them. Genomic DNA, the template, was used for profiling of the TCR beta VDJ and CDR3. MiXCR, run by TCRdb on the reads, gives a single entry per CDR3 protein. This sample has some 170,000 distinct CDR3 sequences, with 45% to 55% found just once.

Sequencing was carried out using sorted CD4+, CD8+, or CD8+CD57+ T cells (not recorded which) from PBMCs. This sequence originates from a human donor with aplastic anemia. The chain joins TRBV9 to TRBJ2-5, with D perhaps matching TRBD2 (5 bases). The CDR3 sequence: CASSVGPGRGQETQYF. For the CDR3, the DNA is TGTGCCAGCAGCGTAGGTCCGGGAAGAGGGCAAGAGACCCAGTACTTC.